The rows below give T cell receptor beta chains drawn from one sample of a study of T cell responses to AZD1222 COVID-19 vaccine. Sequencing was performed with immunoSEQ multiplex PCR; in TCRdb, only in-frame clones are kept and a portion is missing. The repertoire holds tens of thousands of clones, around 90% seen once, with approximately 2.5% in the top ten. The sample was peripheral blood, taken on day 0 of AZD1222 vaccination. Receptors were obtained from an adult in good health. Each CDR3 is given with its conserved first and last residue. D genes are given only for firm matches.

J gene | V gene | D gene | CDR3 length | CDR3 protein
TRBJ2-1 | TRBV29-1 | TRBD2 | 17 | CSVEDHTTSGGYNEQFF
TRBJ2-1 | TRBV7-2 | - | 11 | CASGGYNEQFF
TRBJ1-5 | TRBV4-2 | - | 15 | CASSQSQGSNQPQHF
TRBJ1-1 | TRBV27 | - | 16 | CASSSPSGGPRTEAFF
TRBJ1-2 | TRBV27 | - | 13 | CASSFGVGDGYTF
TRBJ1-1 | TRBV6-1 | TRBD1 | 19 | CASSEEIGGTGVSNTEAFF
TRBJ1-2 | TRBV6-5 | - | 13 | CASSSDSPYGYTF
TRBJ1-5 | TRBV10-3 | - | 17 | CAISESNNSMRNQPQHF
TRBJ1-1 | TRBV7-8 | - | 12 | CASSLVNTEAFF
TRBJ2-3 | TRBV7-9 | - | 17 | CASSLSLSGKASDTQYF